Included here is one T cell receptor beta chain sequence, with context. Its target is unknown. Repertoires were generated with immunoSEQ multiplex PCR, while TCRdb's copy carries only in-frame clones and drops some. The table shows 30,000 to 45,000 clones, with 78% occurring only once. The data belong to a study of OX40 agonist ivuxolimab in advanced cancers. The V end was cut by 2 bases, the J end by 8 bases, with 15 bases between. CDR1 is GTSNPN, CDR2 SVGIG, per germline (reference sequence). The CDR3 extends over 14 amino acids. Overall study findings and caveats: At 0.1 to 3.0 mg/kg, clonal expansion of CD4+ and CD8+ blood T cells had occurred by week 6. Undetermined was the antigen specificity of the expanded peripheral T cells. Expansion of clones was among the lowest in partial responders at 0.1-3.0 mg/kg.

This sequence joins TRBV30 and TRBJ1-4, with a possible D match to TRBD1 (6 bases). This TCR was recovered from an adult with an advanced solid tumor such as melanoma, head and neck, liver or kidney cancer. Source: CD4+ or CD8+ T cells sorted from blood, taken in a trial of the OX40 agonist ivuxolimab. CDR3 in DNA: TGTGCCTGGAGTAAATGGGGGGGCAGGGAAAAACTGTTTTTT. This translates into CAWSKWGGREKLFF.